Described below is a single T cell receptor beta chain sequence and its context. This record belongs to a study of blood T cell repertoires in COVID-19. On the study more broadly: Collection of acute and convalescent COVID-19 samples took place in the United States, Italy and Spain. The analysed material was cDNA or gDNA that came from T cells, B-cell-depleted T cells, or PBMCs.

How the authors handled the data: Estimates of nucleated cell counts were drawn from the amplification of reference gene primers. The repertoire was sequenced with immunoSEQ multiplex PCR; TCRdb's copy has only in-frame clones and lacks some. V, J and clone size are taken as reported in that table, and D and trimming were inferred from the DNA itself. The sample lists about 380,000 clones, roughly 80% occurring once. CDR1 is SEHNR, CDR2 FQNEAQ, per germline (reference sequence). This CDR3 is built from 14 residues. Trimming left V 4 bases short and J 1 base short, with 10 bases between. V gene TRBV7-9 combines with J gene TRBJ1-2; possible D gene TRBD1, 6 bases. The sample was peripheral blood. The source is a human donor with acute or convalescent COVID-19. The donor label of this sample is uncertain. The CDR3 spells CASSSTRGNYGYTF. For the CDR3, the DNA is TGTGCCAGCAGCTCTACCAGGGGTAACTATGGCTACACCTTC.